Each of the 12 T cell receptor beta chains below was sequenced from the same sample in a study of neurological immune-mediated disorders. TCRdb reprocessed the 5' RACE reads with MiXCR, giving one entry per CDR3 protein. The sample consists of 80,000 to 100,000 distinct CDR3 sequences, roughly 3.5% of them appearing once. The sequencing sample was made of PBMCs. These receptors originate from a woman between 45 and 65 years old with multiple sclerosis.

This clonotype was seen repeatedly, ten times or more. The chain employs TRBV5-6 and TRBJ2-5; possibly TRBD1 or TRBD2 for D (5 bases each). The ends were cut back, 4 bases at V and 1 base at J, with 14 bases in the middle. The CDR3 covers 15 residues. Germline V gene data show CDR1 as SGHDT and CDR2 as YYEEEE. The CDR3 loop is CASSLARGAQETQYF. Written as DNA, the CDR3 is TGTGCCAGCAGCCTAGCAAGAGGGGCCCAAGAGACCCAGTACTTC.

This chain connects TRBV6-5 to TRBJ1-1, with a tentative D call TRBD1 (6 bases). V lost 7 bases and J lost 5, with 20 bases in between. The CDR3 has 15 amino acids. The germline V gene has CDR1 MNHEY and CDR2 SVGAGI. Here the CDR3 reads CASKGGGRRWTEAFF. CDR3 DNA: TGTGCCAGCAAGGGCGGGGGGCGAAGGTGGACTGAAGCTTTCTTT.

This clonotype has a count of ten or more. The chain carries TRBV12-3 or TRBV12-4 and TRBJ1-1, with a tentative D call TRBD1 (5 bases). V lost 1 base and J 8 bases, leaving 23 bases between the germline ends. CDR3 length: 17 residues. The CDR3 bases are TGTGCCAGCAGTTTAGGGCAGAGGCGGGGGAGCACCGACGAAGCTTTCTTT. Its protein product is CASSLGQRRGSTDEAFF.

Turning to this clonotype: A much larger clone differs by one base, so this may be a read error. The chain carries TRBV5-4 and TRBJ2-5, with TRBD2 matching over 10 bases. Germline loops: CDR1 SGHNT, CDR2 YYREEE (reference sequence). There are 15 residues in the CDR3. Here the CDR3 reads CASSRSGGRQENQYF. CDR3 DNA sequence: TGTGCCAGCAGCCGTAGCGGGGGGCGGCAAGAGAACCAGTACTTC.

Concerning this clonotype: This sequence may be a read error, since a much larger clone differs from it by one base. The V call is TRBV10-3, the J call TRBJ2-3, with unresolved D. The CDR3 has 12 amino acids. Germline CDR1 is ENHRY and CDR2 is SYGVKD. The CDR3 spells CDISENTDTQYF. The CDR3 DNA sequence: TGTGACATCAGTGAAAACACAGATACGCAGTATTTT.

This clonotype was seen many times. The rearrangement joins TRBV5-5 to TRBJ1-1; D is ambiguous. The CDR3 covers 14 residues. V was clipped by 5 bases and J by 10 bases, with 21 bases between them. Germline V gives CDR1 SGHKS, CDR2 YYEKEE (reference sequence). CDR3 residues: CASSSTTNLQVAFF. The CDR3 region has the DNA TGTGCCAGCAGTTCTACGACAAACCTCCAAGTAGCTTTCTTT.

This clonotype appeared many times. The V call is TRBV7-2, the J call TRBJ2-3; TRBD2 matches 7 bases. The CDR3 is made up of 15 amino acids. The junction had 3 bases not matched to a gene; V was cut back by 1 base and J by 2 bases. Germline assignment: CDR1 SGHTA and CDR2 FQGNSA. This CDR3 reads CASSLVGGYTDTQYF. DNA of the CDR3: TGTGCCAGCAGCTTAGTGGGGGGGTACACAGATACGCAGTATTTT.

This clonotype appeared many times. The V and J genes are TRBV20-1 and TRBJ1-1; D perhaps matches TRBD1 (5 bases). Per the germline V gene, CDR1 is DFQATT and CDR2 is SNEGSKA (reference sequence). CDR3 length: 12 residues. In DNA, the CDR3 is TGCCGGGTCAGGGACCTGAACACTGAAGCTTTCTTT. Its protein is CRVRDLNTEAFF.

This clonotype was counted at least ten times. This chain links TRBV20-1 with TRBJ2-3; possibly TRBD1 or TRBD2 for D (5 bases each). CDR1 is DFQATT and CDR2 is SNEGSKA in the germline V gene (reference sequence). The germline V and J ends were trimmed by 4 bases and 4 bases, with 15 bases remaining between them. The CDR3 has 14 amino acids. Here the CDR3 reads CSANGPGTPDTQYF. Written as DNA, the CDR3 is TGCAGTGCTAACGGGCCAGGGACCCCAGATACGCAGTATTTT.

There are many counts of this clonotype. The chain employs TRBV5-1 and TRBJ1-1; D gene ambiguous. The V end lost 3 bases, the J end lost 1 base, and 7 bases lay between the germline ends. From germline, CDR1 is SGHRS and CDR2 YFSETQ. The CDR3 covers 13 residues. In DNA form, the CDR3 reads TGCGCCAGCAGCTCGGACCAGAACACTGAAGCTTTCTTT. Its translation: CASSSDQNTEAFF. The full variable domain, completed using reference TRBV5-1 and TRBJ1-1, is KAGVTQTPRYLIKTRGQQVTLSCSPISGHRSVSWYQQTPGQGLQFLFEYFSETQRNKGNFPGRFSGRQFSNSRSEMNVSTLELGDSALYLCASSSDQNTEAFFGQGTRLTVV.

The table lists this clonotype with many counts. This chain joins TRBV20-1 and TRBJ2-7, with TRBD2 as a possible D gene (6 bases). Trimming removed 0 bases from V and 0 bases from J, with 12 bases in between. Germline V gene sequence: CDR1 DFQATT, CDR2 SNEGSKA (reference sequence). This CDR3 comprises 15 residues. In DNA, the CDR3 is TGCAGTGCTAGAGATCAGAGGGACTCCTCCTACGAGCAGTACTTC. Translated: CSARDQRDSSYEQYF.

This clonotype was detected many times. The gene calls are TRBV11-3 and TRBJ2-7; TRBD1 or TRBD2 may be the D gene (5 bases each). The CDR3 consists of 12 residues. Trimming removed 1 base at V and 6 bases at J, with 7 bases between. Germline loops: CDR1 SGHNT, CDR2 YENEEA. Here the CDR3 reads CASSLGGAEQYF. As DNA, the CDR3 is TGTGCCAGCAGCTTAGGAGGGGCCGAGCAGTACTTC.